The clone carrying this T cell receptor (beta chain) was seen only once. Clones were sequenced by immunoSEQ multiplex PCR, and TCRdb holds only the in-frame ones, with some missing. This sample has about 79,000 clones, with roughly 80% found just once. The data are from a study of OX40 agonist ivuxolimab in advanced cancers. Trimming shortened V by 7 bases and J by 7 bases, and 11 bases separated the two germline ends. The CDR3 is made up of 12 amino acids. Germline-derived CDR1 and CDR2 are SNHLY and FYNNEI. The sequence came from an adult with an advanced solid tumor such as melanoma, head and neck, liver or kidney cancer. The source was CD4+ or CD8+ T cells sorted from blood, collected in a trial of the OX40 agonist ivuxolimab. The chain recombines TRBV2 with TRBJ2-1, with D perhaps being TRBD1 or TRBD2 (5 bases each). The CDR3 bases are TGTGCCAGCACCCCATGGGGGAATGAGCAGTTCTTC. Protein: CASTPWGNEQFF.